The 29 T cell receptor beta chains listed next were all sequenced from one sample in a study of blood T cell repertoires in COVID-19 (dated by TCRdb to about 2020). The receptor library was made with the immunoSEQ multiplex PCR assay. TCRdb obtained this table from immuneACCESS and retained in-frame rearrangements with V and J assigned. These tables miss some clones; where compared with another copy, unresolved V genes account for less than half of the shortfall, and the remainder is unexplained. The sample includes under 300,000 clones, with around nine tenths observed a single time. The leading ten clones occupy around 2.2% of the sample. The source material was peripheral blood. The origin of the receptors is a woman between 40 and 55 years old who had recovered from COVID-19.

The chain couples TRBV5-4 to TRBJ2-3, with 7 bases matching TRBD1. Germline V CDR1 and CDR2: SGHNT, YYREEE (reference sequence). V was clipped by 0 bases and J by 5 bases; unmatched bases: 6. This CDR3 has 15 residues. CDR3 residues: CASSLAQGGKDTQYF. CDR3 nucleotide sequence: TGTGCCAGCAGCTTGGCGCAAGGGGGCAAAGATACGCAGTATTTT.

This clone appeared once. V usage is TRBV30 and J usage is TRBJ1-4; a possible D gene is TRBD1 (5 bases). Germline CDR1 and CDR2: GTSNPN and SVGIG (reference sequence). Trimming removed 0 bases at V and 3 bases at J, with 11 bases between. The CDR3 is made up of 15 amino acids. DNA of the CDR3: TGTGCCTGGAGTGTTTTCAGGGCAGCTAATGAAAAACTGTTTTTT. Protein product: CAWSVFRAANEKLFF.

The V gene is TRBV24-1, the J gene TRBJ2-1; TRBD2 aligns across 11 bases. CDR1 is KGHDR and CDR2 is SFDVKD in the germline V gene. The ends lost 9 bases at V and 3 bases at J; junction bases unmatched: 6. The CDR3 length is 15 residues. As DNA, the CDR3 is TGTGCCACCGCGAATAGCGGGAGGGGCTACAATGAGCAGTTCTTC. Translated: CATANSGRGYNEQFF.

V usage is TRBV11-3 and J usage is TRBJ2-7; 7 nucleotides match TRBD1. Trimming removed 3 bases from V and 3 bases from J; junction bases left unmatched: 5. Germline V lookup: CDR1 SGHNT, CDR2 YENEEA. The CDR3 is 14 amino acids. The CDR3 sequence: CASSFFPGGYEQYF. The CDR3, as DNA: TGTGCCAGCAGCTTTTTCCCAGGGGGCTACGAGCAGTACTTC. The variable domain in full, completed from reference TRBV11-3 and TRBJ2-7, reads EAGVVQSPRYKIIEKKQPVAFWCNPISGHNTLYWYLQNLGQGPELLIRYENEEAVDDSQLPKDRFSAERLKGVDSTLKIQPAELGDSAVYLCASSFFPGGYEQYFGPGTRLTVT.

CDR3 bases: TGTGCCACCAGCAGAGGTCGGGACAGCCTGAATGAGCAGTTCTTC. The encoded protein is CATSRGRDSLNEQFF. The chain carries TRBV15 and TRBJ2-1, with 7 bases identical to TRBD1. The V segment lost 1 base and the J segment 7 bases; nucleotides outside the gene matches: 7. Germline V gene sequence: CDR1 LNHNV, CDR2 YYDKDF (reference sequence). The CDR3 contains 15 residues.

The CDR3 DNA is TGTGCCAGTAGTCCCTCTACAGGGAAAGGTCAGCCCCAGCATTTT. Amino acids: CASSPSTGKGQPQHF. The gene calls are TRBV19 and TRBJ1-5; TRBD1 might be the D (6 bases). Per germline, CDR1 LNHDA and CDR2 SQIVND (reference sequence). V gave up 5 bases and J gave up 6 bases, with 17 bases separating them. CDR3 length: 15 residues.

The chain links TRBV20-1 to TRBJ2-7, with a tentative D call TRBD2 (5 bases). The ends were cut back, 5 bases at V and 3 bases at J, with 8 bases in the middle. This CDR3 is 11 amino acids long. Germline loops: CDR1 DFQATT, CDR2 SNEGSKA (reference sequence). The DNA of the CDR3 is TGCAGTGCTCTAGGGAGCTACGAGCAGTACTTC. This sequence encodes CSALGSYEQYF.

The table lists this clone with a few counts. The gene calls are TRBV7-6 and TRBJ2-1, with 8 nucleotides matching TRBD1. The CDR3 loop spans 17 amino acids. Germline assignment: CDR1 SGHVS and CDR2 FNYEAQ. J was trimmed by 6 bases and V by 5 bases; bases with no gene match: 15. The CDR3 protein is CASSPRTGSRLGNEQFF. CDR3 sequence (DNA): TGTGCCAGCAGCCCCCGGACAGGGTCTAGGCTCGGCAATGAGCAGTTCTTC.

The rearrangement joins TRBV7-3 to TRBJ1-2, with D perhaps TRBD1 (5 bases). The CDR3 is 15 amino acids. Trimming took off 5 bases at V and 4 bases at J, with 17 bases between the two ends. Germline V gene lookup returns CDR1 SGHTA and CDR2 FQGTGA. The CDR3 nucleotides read TGTGCCAGCAGCCTAAGGGGTGGAGGGGTCTATGGCTACACCTTC. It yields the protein CASSLRGGGVYGYTF.

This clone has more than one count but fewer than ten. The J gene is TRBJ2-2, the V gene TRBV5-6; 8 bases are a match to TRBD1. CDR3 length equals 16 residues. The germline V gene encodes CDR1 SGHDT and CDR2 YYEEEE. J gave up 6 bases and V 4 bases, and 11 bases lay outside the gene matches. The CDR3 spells CASSIGQGSASGELFF. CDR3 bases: TGTGCCAGCAGCATTGGACAGGGAAGCGCGTCCGGGGAGCTGTTTTTT.

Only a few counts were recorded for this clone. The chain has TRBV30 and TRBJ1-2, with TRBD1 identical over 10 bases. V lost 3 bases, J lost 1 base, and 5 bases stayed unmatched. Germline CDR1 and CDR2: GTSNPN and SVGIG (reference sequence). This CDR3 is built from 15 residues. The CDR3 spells CAWSSGTGDNYGYTF. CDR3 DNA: TGTGCCTGGAGCTCCGGGACAGGGGATAACTATGGCTACACCTTC.

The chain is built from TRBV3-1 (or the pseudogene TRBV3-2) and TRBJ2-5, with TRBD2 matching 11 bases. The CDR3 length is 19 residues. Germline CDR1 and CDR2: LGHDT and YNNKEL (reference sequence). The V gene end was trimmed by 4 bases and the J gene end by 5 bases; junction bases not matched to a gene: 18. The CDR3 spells CASSLFAVTSGSWGETQYF. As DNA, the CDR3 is TGTGCCAGCAGCCTATTTGCGGTCACTAGCGGGAGTTGGGGGGAGACCCAGTACTTC.

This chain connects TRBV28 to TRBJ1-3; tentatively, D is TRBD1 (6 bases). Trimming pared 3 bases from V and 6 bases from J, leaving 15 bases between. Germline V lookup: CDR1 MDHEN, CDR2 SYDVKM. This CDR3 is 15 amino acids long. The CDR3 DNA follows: TGTGCCAGCAGTTTCTTACAGGGTCCCTCAAACACCATATATTTT. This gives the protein CASSFLQGPSNTIYF.

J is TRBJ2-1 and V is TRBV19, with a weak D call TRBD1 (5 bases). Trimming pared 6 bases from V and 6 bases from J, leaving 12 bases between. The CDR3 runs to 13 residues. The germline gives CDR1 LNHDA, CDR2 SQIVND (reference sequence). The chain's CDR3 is CASRGGARNEQFF. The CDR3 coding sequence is TGTGCCAGTAGGGGTGGGGCACGCAATGAGCAGTTCTTC.

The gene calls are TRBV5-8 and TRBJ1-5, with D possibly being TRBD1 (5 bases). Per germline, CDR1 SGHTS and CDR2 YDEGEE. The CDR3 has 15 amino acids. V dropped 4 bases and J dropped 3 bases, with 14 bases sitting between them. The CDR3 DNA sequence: TGTGCCAGCAGCGCTCAACACAGGCCCAATCAGCCCCAGCATTTT. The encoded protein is CASSAQHRPNQPQHF.

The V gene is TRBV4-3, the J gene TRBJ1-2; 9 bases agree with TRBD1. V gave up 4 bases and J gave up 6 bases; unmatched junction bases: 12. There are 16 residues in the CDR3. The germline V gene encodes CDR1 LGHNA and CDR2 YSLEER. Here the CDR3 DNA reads TGCGCCAGCAGCCCCTTTATAGGACAGGGGAGGGATGGCTACACCTTC. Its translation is CASSPFIGQGRDGYTF.

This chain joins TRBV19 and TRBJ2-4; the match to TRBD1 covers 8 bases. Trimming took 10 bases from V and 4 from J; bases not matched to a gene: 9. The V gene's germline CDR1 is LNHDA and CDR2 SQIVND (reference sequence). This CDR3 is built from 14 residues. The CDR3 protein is CATTGQGVKNIQYF. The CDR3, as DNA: TGTGCCACCACCGGACAGGGTGTGAAAAACATTCAGTACTTC.

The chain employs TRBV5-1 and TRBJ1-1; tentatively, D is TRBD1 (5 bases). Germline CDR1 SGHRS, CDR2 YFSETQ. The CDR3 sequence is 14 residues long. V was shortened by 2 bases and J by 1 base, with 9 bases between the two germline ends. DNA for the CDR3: TGCGCCAGCAGCTTAATGACAGCGAACACTGAAGCTTTCTTT. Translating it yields CASSLMTANTEAFF. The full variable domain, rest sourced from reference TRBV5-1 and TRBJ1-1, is KAGVTQTPRYLIKTRGQQVTLSCSPISGHRSVSWYQQTPGQGLQFLFEYFSETQRNKGNFPGRFSGRQFSNSRSEMNVSTLELGDSALYLCASSLMTANTEAFFGQGTRLTVV.

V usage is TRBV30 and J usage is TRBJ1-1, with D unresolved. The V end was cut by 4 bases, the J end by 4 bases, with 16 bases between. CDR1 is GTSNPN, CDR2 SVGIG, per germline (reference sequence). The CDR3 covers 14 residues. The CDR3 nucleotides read TGTGCCTGGAATCGTGGGCGAGGGAGCACTGAAGCTTTCTTT. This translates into CAWNRGRGSTEAFF.

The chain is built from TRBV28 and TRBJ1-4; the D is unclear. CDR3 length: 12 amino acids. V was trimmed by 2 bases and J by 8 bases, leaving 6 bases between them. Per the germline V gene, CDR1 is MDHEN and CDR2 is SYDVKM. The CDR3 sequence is CASSLPREKLFF. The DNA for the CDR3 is TGTGCCAGCAGTTTACCCAGGGAAAAACTGTTTTTT.

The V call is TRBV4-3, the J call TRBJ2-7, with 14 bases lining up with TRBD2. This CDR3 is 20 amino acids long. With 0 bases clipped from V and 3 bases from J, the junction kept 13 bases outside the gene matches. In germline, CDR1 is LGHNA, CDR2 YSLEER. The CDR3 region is CASSQDGGTGLAGGNYEQYF. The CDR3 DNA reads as TGCGCCAGCAGCCAAGATGGGGGCACCGGACTAGCGGGGGGCAACTACGAGCAGTACTTC.

CDR3: CASSPQGGTLYGYTF. The CDR3 DNA reads as TGTGCCAGCAGCCCCCAAGGGGGTACTCTCTATGGCTACACCTTC. The V and J genes are TRBV5-5 and TRBJ1-2; tentative D call: TRBD1 (6 bases). The V gene lost 4 bases and the J gene lost 4 bases, with 17 bases spanning the gap. Germline loops: CDR1 SGHKS, CDR2 YYEKEE (reference sequence). This CDR3 contains 15 residues.

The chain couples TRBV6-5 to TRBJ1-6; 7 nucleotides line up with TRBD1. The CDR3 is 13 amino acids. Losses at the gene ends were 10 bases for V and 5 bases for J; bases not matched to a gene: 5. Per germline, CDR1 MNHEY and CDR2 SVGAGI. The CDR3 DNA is TGTGCCACCACGGACAGGCATAATTCACCCCTCCACTTT. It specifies CATTDRHNSPLHF.

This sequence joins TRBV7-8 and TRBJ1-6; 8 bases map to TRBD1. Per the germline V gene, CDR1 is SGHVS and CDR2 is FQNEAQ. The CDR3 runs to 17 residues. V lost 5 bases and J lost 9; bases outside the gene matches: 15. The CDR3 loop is CASSTTTRGRSGSPLHF. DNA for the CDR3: TGTGCCAGCAGCACGACAACCAGGGGGCGGTCGGGTTCACCCCTCCACTTT.

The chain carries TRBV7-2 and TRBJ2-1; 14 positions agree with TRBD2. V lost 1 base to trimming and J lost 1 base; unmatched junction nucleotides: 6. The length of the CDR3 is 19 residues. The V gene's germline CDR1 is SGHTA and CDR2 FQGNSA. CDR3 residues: CASSLVGTSGSRSYNEQFF. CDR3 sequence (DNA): TGTGCCAGCAGCTTAGTAGGGACTAGCGGGAGTAGATCCTACAATGAGCAGTTCTTC.

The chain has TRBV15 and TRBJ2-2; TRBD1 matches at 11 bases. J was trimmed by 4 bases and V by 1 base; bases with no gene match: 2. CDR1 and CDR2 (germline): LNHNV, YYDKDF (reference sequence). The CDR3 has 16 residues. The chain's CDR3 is CATSRGTGGPTGELFF. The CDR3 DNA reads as TGTGCCACCAGCAGAGGGACAGGGGGCCCCACCGGGGAGCTGTTTTTT.

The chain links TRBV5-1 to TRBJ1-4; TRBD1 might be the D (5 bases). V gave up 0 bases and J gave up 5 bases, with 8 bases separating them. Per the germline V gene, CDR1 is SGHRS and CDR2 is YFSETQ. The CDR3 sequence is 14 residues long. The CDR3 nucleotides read TGCGCCAGCAGCTTGGGACAGCTCAATGAAAAACTGTTTTTT. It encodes CASSLGQLNEKLFF.

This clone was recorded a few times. Written as DNA, the CDR3 is TGTGCTAGTGGTTTGGTACGGGGAGGGGTGGGCGATCAGCCCCAGCATTTT. Its protein product is CASGLVRGGVGDQPQHF. This chain joins TRBV12-5 and TRBJ1-5, with TRBD1 as a possible D gene (5 bases). V was shortened by 0 bases and J by 5 bases, with 17 bases between the two germline ends. This CDR3 is 17 amino acids long. The germline gives CDR1 LGHNT, CDR2 FRNRAP.

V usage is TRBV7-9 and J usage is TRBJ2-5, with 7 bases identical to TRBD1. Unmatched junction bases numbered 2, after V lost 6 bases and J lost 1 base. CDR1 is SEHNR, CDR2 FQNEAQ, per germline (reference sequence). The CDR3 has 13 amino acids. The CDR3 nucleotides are TGTGCCAGCAGAAGGGGGCCCCAAGAGACCCAGTACTTC. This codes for CASRRGPQETQYF.